Listed below are T cell receptor beta chains from one sample, sequenced in a study of CD8+CD57+ T cells in acquired aplastic anemia. Using its own MiXCR run on the reads, TCRdb lists one record per CDR3 protein. This sample has 180,000 or so distinct CDR3 sequences; more than 60% occur once, and the top ten carry approximately 46%. Sequenced input: sorted CD4+, CD8+, or CD8+CD57+ T cells (not recorded which) from PBMCs. These receptors were obtained from a human donor with aplastic anemia. CDR3s include the opening cysteine and the closing phenylalanine or tryptophan. A D gene is named only where the DNA matches it firmly. Size tells how often a clone was seen (once, few, many) or the class of an expanded clone, and some rows leave it out.

v_call: TRBV2
clone_size: .
cdr3_length: 10
d_call: TRBD1
j_call: TRBJ2-7
cdr3_aa: CASSGTAQYF
cdr3_nt: TGTGCCAGCTCGGGGACAGCGCAGTACTTC

v_call: TRBV7-2
clone_size: .
cdr3_length: 17
d_call: TRBD1
j_call: TRBJ1-1
cdr3_aa: CASSLVFRGRRNTEAFF
cdr3_nt: TGTGCCAGCAGCTTAGTTTTCAGGGGGAGACGGAACACTGAAGCTTTCTTT

v_call: TRBV7-8
clone_size: .
cdr3_length: 14
d_call: .
j_call: TRBJ2-7
cdr3_aa: CASSLFQVVGEQYF
cdr3_nt: TGTGCCAGCAGCCTATTTCAAGTGGTCGGCGAGCAGTACTTC

v_call: TRBV14
clone_size: .
cdr3_length: 12
d_call: .
j_call: TRBJ2-7
cdr3_aa: CASSQVRNEQYF
cdr3_nt: TGTGCCAGCAGCCAAGTGAGGAACGAGCAGTACTTC

v_call: TRBV7-8
clone_size: many
cdr3_length: 16
d_call: TRBD2
j_call: TRBJ2-5
cdr3_aa: CASSPTTSGKAGTQYF
cdr3_nt: TGTGCCAGCAGCCCAACGACTAGCGGGAAGGCGGGGACCCAGTACTTC

v_call: TRBV20-1
clone_size: .
cdr3_length: 13
d_call: .
j_call: TRBJ2-7
cdr3_aa: CSAPSPRTYEQYF
cdr3_nt: TGCAGTGCTCCGAGTCCCAGGACCTACGAGCAGTACTTC

v_call: TRBV7-3
clone_size: once
cdr3_length: 16
d_call: TRBD2
j_call: TRBJ2-2
cdr3_aa: CASSSLAGVDTGELFF
cdr3_nt: TGTGCCAGTAGTTCCCTAGCGGGAGTGGACACCGGGGAGCTGTTTTTT

v_call: TRBV7-3
clone_size: few
cdr3_length: 14
d_call: TRBD1
j_call: TRBJ1-6
cdr3_aa: CASSLRQGESPLHF
cdr3_nt: TGTGCCAGCAGCTTAAGACAGGGGGAGTCGCCCCTCCACTTT

v_call: TRBV19
clone_size: .
cdr3_length: 15
d_call: .
j_call: TRBJ2-5
cdr3_aa: CASSMESLGKETQYF
cdr3_nt: TGTGCCAGTAGTATGGAGTCGCTTGGGAAAGAGACCCAGTACTTC

v_call: TRBV7-9
clone_size: many
cdr3_length: 18
d_call: TRBD2
j_call: TRBJ2-3
cdr3_aa: CASSQPPSGDSPRDTQYF
cdr3_nt: TGTGCCAGCAGCCAACCCCCTAGCGGGGACTCTCCTCGAGATACGCAGTATTTT

v_call: TRBV7-9
clone_size: .
cdr3_length: 13
d_call: .
j_call: TRBJ1-1
cdr3_aa: CASSRIPGTEAFF
cdr3_nt: TGTGCCAGCAGCCGAATTCCGGGCACTGAAGCTTTCTTT

v_call: TRBV2
clone_size: .
cdr3_length: 15
d_call: TRBD1
j_call: TRBJ1-2
cdr3_aa: CASRPGQGAGYGYTF
cdr3_nt: TGTGCCAGCAGGCCGGGACAGGGGGCCGGATATGGCTACACCTTC

v_call: TRBV5-6
clone_size: .
cdr3_length: 13
d_call: .
j_call: TRBJ2-5
cdr3_aa: CASSLTGLKTQYF
cdr3_nt: TGTGCCAGCAGCTTGACAGGGTTGAAGACCCAGTACTTC

v_call: TRBV20-1
clone_size: few
cdr3_length: 15
d_call: TRBD1
j_call: TRBJ2-2
cdr3_aa: CSAPNGQGGTGELFF
cdr3_nt: TGCAGTGCCCCCAATGGACAGGGTGGCACCGGGGAGCTGTTTTTT

v_call: TRBV5-6
clone_size: once
cdr3_length: 16
d_call: TRBD1
j_call: TRBJ2-7
cdr3_aa: CASGPIPGTASYEQYF
cdr3_nt: TGTGCCAGCGGCCCCATCCCCGGGACAGCTTCCTACGAGCAGTACTTC

v_call: TRBV20-1
clone_size: many
cdr3_length: 14
d_call: .
j_call: TRBJ1-6
cdr3_aa: CSAREGTYNSPLHF
cdr3_nt: TGCAGTGCTAGAGAGGGTACCTATAATTCACCCCTCCACTTT

v_call: TRBV4-1
clone_size: many
cdr3_length: 16
d_call: .
j_call: TRBJ2-6
cdr3_aa: CASSHITQGTHNVLTF
cdr3_nt: TGCGCCAGCAGCCATATCACTCAGGGGACTCACAACGTCCTGACTTTC

v_call: TRBV2
clone_size: .
cdr3_length: 15
d_call: TRBD1
j_call: TRBJ2-7
cdr3_aa: CASSPRQGSYNEQYF
cdr3_nt: TGTGCTAGCAGTCCGAGACAGGGGAGCTACAATGAGCAGTACTTC

v_call: TRBV5-1
clone_size: many
cdr3_length: 14
d_call: .
j_call: TRBJ2-2
cdr3_aa: CASRLQGDTGELFF
cdr3_nt: TGCGCCAGCCGGCTCCAGGGAGACACCGGGGAGCTGTTTTTT

v_call: TRBV5-1
clone_size: few
cdr3_length: 13
d_call: .
j_call: TRBJ2-7
cdr3_aa: CASSLDIGGEQYF
cdr3_nt: TGCGCCAGCAGCTTGGATATAGGGGGCGAGCAGTACTTC

v_call: TRBV15
clone_size: .
cdr3_length: 13
d_call: .
j_call: TRBJ1-6
cdr3_aa: CATSRVGDSPLHF
cdr3_nt: TGTGCCACCAGCAGAGTTGGCGATTCACCCCTCCACTTT

v_call: TRBV2
clone_size: many
cdr3_length: 10
d_call: .
j_call: TRBJ1-1
cdr3_aa: CASSDREAFF
cdr3_nt: TGTGCCAGCAGTGACAGGGAAGCTTTCTTT

v_call: TRBV13
clone_size: .
cdr3_length: 15
d_call: TRBD2
j_call: TRBJ2-7
cdr3_aa: CASSLGAGGPGEQYF
cdr3_nt: TGTGCCAGCAGTCTAGGAGCGGGGGGGCCGGGCGAGCAGTACTTC

v_call: TRBV18
clone_size: .
cdr3_length: 16
d_call: TRBD1
j_call: TRBJ1-3
cdr3_aa: CASPPPPGGGGNTIYF
cdr3_nt: TGTGCCAGCCCTCCGCCTCCAGGGGGTGGTGGAAACACCATATATTTT

v_call: TRBV24-1
clone_size: .
cdr3_length: 15
d_call: .
j_call: TRBJ2-1
cdr3_aa: CATSDAGGGDNEQFF
cdr3_nt: TGTGCCACCAGTGATGCCGGGGGTGGGGACAATGAGCAGTTCTTC

v_call: TRBV20-1
clone_size: .
cdr3_length: 14
d_call: TRBD1
j_call: TRBJ1-4
cdr3_aa: CSAREPGGWEKLFF
cdr3_nt: TGCAGTGCTAGAGAGCCAGGGGGCTGGGAAAAACTGTTTTTT

v_call: TRBV7-2
clone_size: .
cdr3_length: 15
d_call: TRBD1
j_call: TRBJ2-1
cdr3_aa: CASSPDRGVYNEQLF
cdr3_nt: TGTGCCAGCAGCCCTGACAGGGGGGTCTACAATGAGCAGCTCTTC

v_call: TRBV7-2
clone_size: .
cdr3_length: 12
d_call: .
j_call: TRBJ2-2
cdr3_aa: CASSFIAGELFF
cdr3_nt: TGTGCCAGCAGCTTCATTGCCGGGGAGCTGTTTTTT

v_call: TRBV15
clone_size: .
cdr3_length: 15
d_call: TRBD1
j_call: TRBJ1-5
cdr3_aa: CATSRSGTGDQPQHF
cdr3_nt: TGTGCCACCAGCAGGAGCGGGACAGGGGATCAGCCCCAGCATTTT

v_call: TRBV7-2
clone_size: .
cdr3_length: 19
d_call: TRBD1
j_call: TRBJ1-2
cdr3_aa: CASSLSPRTGEWVGYGYTF
cdr3_nt: TGTGCCAGCAGCTTATCCCCCCGGACAGGGGAGTGGGTAGGCTATGGCTACACCTTC

v_call: TRBV29-1
clone_size: .
cdr3_length: 18
d_call: .
j_call: TRBJ1-6
cdr3_aa: CSVMWGLGRWRMGSPLHF
cdr3_nt: TGCAGCGTCATGTGGGGGCTTGGTAGGTGGCGGATGGGTTCACCCCTCCACTTT

v_call: TRBV10-3
clone_size: .
cdr3_length: 14
d_call: .
j_call: TRBJ1-5
cdr3_aa: CAISARVNNQPQHF
cdr3_nt: TGTGCCATCAGTGCCCGAGTGAACAATCAGCCCCAGCATTTT

v_call: TRBV29-1
clone_size: .
cdr3_length: 16
d_call: .
j_call: TRBJ2-1
cdr3_aa: CSVDLTGTLQRNEQFF
cdr3_nt: TGCAGCGTTGATTTAACCGGGACTTTGCAGCGGAATGAGCAGTTCTTC

v_call: TRBV7-8
clone_size: once
cdr3_length: 16
d_call: .
j_call: TRBJ1-2
cdr3_aa: CASSFEGSARSSGYTF
cdr3_nt: TGTGCCAGCAGCTTCGAAGGGAGCGCGAGGAGTTCTGGCTACACCTTC

v_call: TRBV20-1
clone_size: .
cdr3_length: 14
d_call: .
j_call: TRBJ1-2
cdr3_aa: CSARNRDWDYGYTF
cdr3_nt: TGCAGTGCTAGGAATAGGGATTGGGACTATGGCTACACCTTC

v_call: TRBV29-1
clone_size: many
cdr3_length: 14
d_call: TRBD1
j_call: TRBJ1-3
cdr3_aa: CSGTTGGSGNTIYF
cdr3_nt: TGCAGCGGGACAACAGGGGGGTCTGGAAACACCATATATTTT

v_call: TRBV7-8
clone_size: .
cdr3_length: 11
d_call: .
j_call: TRBJ1-3
cdr3_aa: CASSLGNTIYF
cdr3_nt: TGTGCCAGCAGCTTAGGAAACACCATATATTTT

v_call: TRBV2
clone_size: .
cdr3_length: 15
d_call: .
j_call: TRBJ2-5
cdr3_aa: CASSLSEGRQETQYF
cdr3_nt: TGTGCCAGCAGCTTGTCTGAGGGCCGCCAAGAGACCCAGTACTTC

v_call: TRBV11-3
clone_size: .
cdr3_length: 16
d_call: .
j_call: TRBJ2-6
cdr3_aa: CASSLGGLSGANVLTF
cdr3_nt: TGTGCCAGCAGCTTAGGTGGGCTCTCTGGGGCCAACGTCCTGACTTTC

v_call: TRBV5-4
clone_size: .
cdr3_length: 16
d_call: TRBD2
j_call: TRBJ2-5
cdr3_aa: CASSTGTSGWQETQYF
cdr3_nt: TGTGCCAGCAGCACCGGGACTAGCGGGTGGCAAGAGACCCAGTACTTC

v_call: TRBV24-1
clone_size: once
cdr3_length: 14
d_call: .
j_call: TRBJ2-1
cdr3_aa: CATSDTTGNNEQFF
cdr3_nt: TGTGCCACCAGTGACACGACAGGAAACAATGAGCAGTTCTTC

v_call: TRBV20-1
clone_size: few
cdr3_length: 14
d_call: .
j_call: TRBJ2-7
cdr3_aa: CSARAPRGVYEQYF
cdr3_nt: TGCAGTGCTAGAGCACCCAGGGGAGTCTACGAGCAGTACTTC

v_call: TRBV20-1
clone_size: .
cdr3_length: 15
d_call: .
j_call: TRBJ2-1
cdr3_aa: CSAPGWGENYNEQFF
cdr3_nt: TGCAGTGCTCCGGGGTGGGGGGAGAACTACAATGAGCAGTTCTTC

v_call: TRBV6-2/TRBV6-3
clone_size: .
cdr3_length: 11
d_call: .
j_call: TRBJ2-3
cdr3_aa: CASGFEDTQYF
cdr3_nt: TGTGCCAGCGGGTTTGAGGATACGCAGTATTTT

v_call: TRBV20-1
clone_size: .
cdr3_length: 15
d_call: .
j_call: TRBJ2-5
cdr3_aa: CSARDRQLYQETQYF
cdr3_nt: TGCAGTGCTAGAGATCGACAGTTGTACCAAGAGACCCAGTACTTC

v_call: TRBV2
clone_size: .
cdr3_length: 14
d_call: TRBD1
j_call: TRBJ2-7
cdr3_aa: CAGSLSGQGYEQYF
cdr3_nt: TGTGCCGGCAGTTTATCCGGACAGGGCTACGAGCAGTACTTC